One T cell receptor beta chain is described in this entry. The antigen remains unidentified. One entry per CDR3 protein, called by TCRdb with MiXCR from the 5' RACE reads. Of 300,000 to 400,000 distinct CDR3 sequences listed, 14% are singletons. CDR1 is SQVTM, CDR2 ANQGSEA, per germline. CDR3 length: 14 residues. V lost 1 base to trimming and J lost 2 bases, with 11 bases between them. The record originates from a study of T-cell memory formation after mild COVID-19. Study in general: The two donors had largely donor-specific TCR clusters.

Study observations and caveats: Cross-reactive memory apparently joined, as some responding clones appeared in pre-infection memory.

Material: PBMCs or a T cell subset sorted from them (not recorded which). The origin of this receptor is a man younger than 30 who had mild COVID-19 (a few samples of this study predate the infection). Cell type and time point are not known. This rearrangement joins TRBV29-1 to TRBJ1-1; D not certain. The CDR3 nucleotides read TGCAGCGTTGAAGGTCGAGGGAGAAACACTGAAGCTTTCTTT. It codes for CSVEGRGRNTEAFF.